This is a list of T cell receptor beta chains from one sample in a study of T cell responses to AZD1222 COVID-19 vaccine. Measured with immunoSEQ multiplex PCR; TCRdb has only the in-frame clones, and not every one. The sample consists of over 75,000 clones, approximately 83% of them appearing once. The sequencing used peripheral blood, collected 28 days after the second AZD1222 dose. These receptors were collected from an adult who received the AZD1222 COVID-19 vaccine. Each CDR3 is given with its conserved first and last residue. A D gene is named only where the DNA matches it firmly.

D gene	V gene	J gene	CDR3 DNA	CDR3 protein
.	TRBV4-1	TRBJ2-3	TGCGCCAGCAGCCGGACCACCGGGACTAGCACAGATACGCAGTATTTT	CASSRTTGTSTDTQYF
.	TRBV6-4	TRBJ2-1	TGTGCCAGCAGTGACTCGACAGGAAGCTACAATGAGCAGTTCTTC	CASSDSTGSYNEQFF
.	TRBV5-5	TRBJ1-2	TGTGCCAGCAGCTTGGCCGGGACCAACTTC	CASSLAGTNF
TRBD1	TRBV28	TRBJ1-6	TGTGCCAGCACGGCAGGGGGCTATAATTCACCCCTCCACTTT	CASTAGGYNSPLHF
.	TRBV28	TRBJ1-2	TGTGCCGCTCGGGACGGGCATAACTATGGCTACACCTTC	CAARDGHNYGYTF
.	TRBV5-6	TRBJ1-1	TGTGCCAGCAGCTTAAGACCGTGGGGGAACACTGAAGCTTTCTTT	CASSLRPWGNTEAFF
.	TRBV19	TRBJ1-4	TGTGCCAGTAGCTCCGGGACCCATAGCGAAAAACTGTTTTTT	CASSSGTHSEKLFF
TRBD1	TRBV5-1	TRBJ2-1	TGCGCCAGCAGCTTGGAAAACAGGGGTGTGGGGTTCTTC	CASSLENRGVGFF
TRBD1	TRBV14	TRBJ1-2	TGTGCCAGCAGCCAATCCCTGGACAGGGGGCTAGGGGAACCCTATGGCTACACCTTC	CASSQSLDRGLGEPYGYTF
.	TRBV5-5	TRBJ2-5	TGTGCCAGCAGCTTGCTCGTCGGAGGGGGGGCTGAGACCCAGTACTTC	CASSLLVGGGAETQYF
.	TRBV7-2	TRBJ2-7	TGTGCCAGCAGCTTAGCTATAGGGGGGGCTTTCGAGCAGTACTTC	CASSLAIGGAFEQYF
.	TRBV11-2	TRBJ2-1	TGTGCCAGCAGCTTAGATGGGAGTTGGAATGAGCAGTTCTTC	CASSLDGSWNEQFF
TRBD1	TRBV28	TRBJ2-1	TGTGCCAGCAGTGGGGGGGGACAGGGGTACAATGAGCAGTTCTTC	CASSGGGQGYNEQFF
TRBD1	TRBV6-4	TRBJ2-2	TGTGCCAGCAGTGACTCGGCCCGGACAGGAAACACCGGGGAGCTGTTTTTT	CASSDSARTGNTGELFF
TRBD2	TRBV24-1	TRBJ2-3	TGTGCCACCAGTGATCCGACTAGCGGGAGCCCAGATACGCAGTATTTT	CATSDPTSGSPDTQYF
TRBD2	TRBV3-1/TRBV3-2	TRBJ2-1	TGTGCCAGCAGCCGTACCGGTAGCGGGGGGGCCTTCCACAATGAGCAGTTCTTC	CASSRTGSGGAFHNEQFF
.	TRBV2	TRBJ1-1	TGTGCCAGCAGTAAATCGGACGCGTACTCTGAAGCTTTCTTT	CASSKSDAYSEAFF